The rows below give T cell receptor beta chains drawn from one sample of a study of human T cells and chemical hapten exposure. TCRdb re-called the RACE reads with MiXCR, one entry per CDR3 protein. The sample has about 130,000 distinct CDR3 sequences; approximately 9.1% are singletons. Input material: whole blood. The source is a male donor in good health. Some clones in this sample may be carry-over from other donors' samples. CDR3s include the opening cysteine and the closing phenylalanine or tryptophan. The size field is filled for only some rows; it gives once, few, many or a size class.

v_call,j_call,clone_size,cdr3_length,cdr3_aa
TRBV7-9,TRBJ2-7,few,15,CASGPGPSQPSEQYF
TRBV13,TRBJ2-1,.,15,CASTPRDLSYNEQFF
TRBV10-2,TRBJ1-1,many,12,CASSEPQGYAFF
TRBV12-3/TRBV12-4,TRBJ2-2,few,15,CASSRGTGFIGELFF
TRBV12-3/TRBV12-4,TRBJ1-1,.,13,CASSLTWDTEAFF
TRBV20-1,TRBJ2-7,.,15,CSASEGASGIYEQYF
TRBV5-5,TRBJ1-5,few,17,CASSLALLGTGRQPQHF
TRBV2,TRBJ2-3,.,15,CASVPRGTNTDTQYF
TRBV19,TRBJ2-5,few,16,CASSISQAGVQETQYF
TRBV12-3/TRBV12-4,TRBJ1-1,many,12,CASSRQNTEAFF
TRBV7-2,TRBJ1-1,.,15,CASSLLTGVSPEAFF
TRBV6-4,TRBJ2-2,.,15,CASSRGTDSSGELFF
TRBV2,TRBJ1-1,.,14,CASRYPGGNTEAFF
TRBV5-1,TRBJ1-1,few,15,CASSLDVSLNTEAFF
TRBV5-1,TRBJ2-5,few,15,CASRERGADQETQYF
TRBV4-2,TRBJ2-7,many,16,CASSQDHVGLQKEQYF
TRBV7-2,TRBJ1-2,many,12,CASSSGLFGYTF
TRBV10-1,TRBJ2-5,.,15,CASMDTRDDYETQYF
TRBV28,TRBJ2-5,many,15,CASNQGPTREETQYF
TRBV12-3/TRBV12-4,TRBJ1-6,few,16,CASSFSVLRDNSPLHF
TRBV19,TRBJ2-1,few,12,CASTGRINEQFF
TRBV11-2,TRBJ2-7,many,14,CASSLGGGPYEQYF
TRBV2,TRBJ2-1,few,15,CASSDSGTYYNEQFF
TRBV2,TRBJ2-7,.,14,CASSEATQGREQYF
TRBV13,TRBJ2-7,.,15,CASSLGLGQGTEQYF
TRBV27,TRBJ2-5,few,14,CASREDRDQETQYF
TRBV3-1,TRBJ2-7,few,16,CASSSKTSGVSYEQYF
TRBV7-2,TRBJ1-6,.,17,CASSVAGLPVEKSPLHF
TRBV29-1,TRBJ2-1,few,12,CSVELADPIRLF
TRBV3-1,TRBJ2-2,.,15,CASSQGQGGSEELFF
TRBV12-3/TRBV12-4,TRBJ2-5,few,15,CASRPRTVKGETQYF
TRBV5-1,TRBJ1-4,many,15,CASSPRAQGNEKLFF
TRBV21-1,TRBJ1-5,many,17,CASSKVRGQGAGQPQHF
TRBV4-1,TRBJ1-5,.,16,CASSQESMGFGQPQHF
TRBV18,TRBJ2-5,many,13,CASSGGSQETQYF
TRBV29-1,TRBJ2-5,few,13,CSVDRGGKETQYF
TRBV5-1,TRBJ1-4,.,16,CASSLDGTPTNEKLFF
TRBV30,TRBJ2-1,.,15,CAWSVNSGSGNEQFF
TRBV7-3,TRBJ2-6,once,15,CASSRTGHGVNVLTF
TRBV6-2/TRBV6-3,TRBJ2-1,.,13,CASSYGRQALRFF
TRBV12-3/TRBV12-4,TRBJ2-1,many,15,CASSNLAGPYNEQFF
TRBV7-6,TRBJ2-7,many,12,CASSSEGYEQYF